Included here is one T cell receptor beta chain sequence, with context. The data originate from a study of blood T cell repertoires in COVID-19. For the study at large: The origin of the acute and convalescent COVID-19 samples was the United States, Italy and Spain.

This CDR3 has 15 residues. Trimming removed 4 bases at V and 4 bases at J, with 15 bases between. From germline, CDR1 is SGHNT and CDR2 YYREEE (reference sequence). In the original analysis: Using reference gene primer amplification, nucleated cell counts were estimated. Measured with immunoSEQ multiplex PCR; TCRdb has only the in-frame clones, and not every one. The DNA gave D and trimming, while V, J and clone size come from that table. The table shows about 180,000 clones, with about 83% occurring only once. Clinical histories supplied by participants themselves formed the basis of cohort assignment. Two negative PCRs, clearance, or symptom resolution were required of recovered Cohort 3 donors.

The receptor's source is a woman between 25 and 40 years old who had recovered from COVID-19. The sample taken for sequencing was PBMCs or T cells enriched from blood (not recorded which). The chain uses TRBV5-4 and TRBJ2-4; D is possibly TRBD1 (6 bases). The CDR3 DNA reads as TGTGCCAGCAGCCCGTGGACAGCCGATAAAAACATTCAGTACTTC. It encodes CASSPWTADKNIQYF.